The 3 T cell receptor beta chains listed next were all sequenced from one sample in a study of control samples from healthy donors and cancer patients. Measured with immunoSEQ multiplex PCR; TCRdb has only the in-frame clones, and not every one. The table records a few hundred thousand clones, around 90% of them present only once. The sample was PBMCs. Every receptor here comes from a man between 40 and 49 years old with head and neck cancer.

This clone was seen just once. The V call is TRBV13, the J call TRBJ2-7; 8 bases fit TRBD1. CDR3 length equals 17 residues. Germline values: CDR1 PRHDT, CDR2 FYEKMQ (reference sequence). V gave up 5 bases and J gave up 0 bases; unmatched junction bases: 12. This chain's CDR3 is CASSHRSGRGPSYEQYF. The CDR3 DNA reads as TGTGCCAGCAGCCACCGCAGTGGCAGGGGGCCCTCCTACGAGCAGTACTTC.

The rearrangement links TRBV6-5 to TRBJ2-7; 11 bases line up with TRBD2. J was trimmed by 2 bases and V by 0 bases; bases with no gene match: 0. The CDR3 sequence is 15 residues long. Germline V lookup: CDR1 MNHEY, CDR2 SVGAGI. For the CDR3, the DNA is TGTGCCAGCAGTTACTCGACTAGCGGGGCCTACGAGCAGTACTTC. This gives the protein CASSYSTSGAYEQYF.

The chain uses TRBV4-2 and TRBJ1-3; TRBD1 matches at 8 bases. CDR1 is LGHNA and CDR2 is YNFKEQ in the germline V gene. After removal of 4 bases from V and 0 bases from J, the junction contained 2 bases not matched to a gene. The CDR3 is 15 residues long. This CDR3 reads CASSRDRGSGNTIYF. CDR3 nucleotide sequence: TGTGCCAGCAGCCGAGACAGGGGCTCTGGAAACACCATATATTTT.